The T cell receptor (beta chain) under discussion was sequenced for a study of beta chain features in type 1 diabetes (dated by TCRdb to 2016 to 2019). In the study overall: No differences in mean age, gender distribution, total cell number or subset yield were found between patients and healthy donors. The study compared TCRB repertoires of sorted circulating CD4+ T cell subsets between recently diagnosed type 1 diabetes patients and matched healthy donors. A total of 100 million to 140 million sorted cells were examined across all samples, and the number of cells per subset was strongly correlated with RNA yield. Regulatory and stem cell-like memory subsets were isolated from only 8 patients and roughly 8 healthy donors, whereas naive and central memory subsets came from all 30 or so donors. Overall results and qualifications from the work: At VDJ recombination sites, type 1 diabetes patients had fewer insertions and more deleted nucleotides, which implies abnormalities in thymic rearrangement. Because small numbers of individuals were included in the HLA sub-analyses, any influence of HLA type on TCRB rearrangement was left unresolved. Because cDNA was sequenced instead of genomic DNA, highly expressing activated cells could be over-represented, though the groups showed no difference in activation or CD3 levels. In all four CD4+ subsets, TCRB CDR3 length was moderately but significantly shorter in type 1 diabetes patients. PCR may preferentially amplify shorter templates, but because patient and control samples were amplified and corrected together, any resulting skew would affect both groups equally. Naive, central memory and regulatory TCRB repertoires appeared to be more alike among patients than among healthy donors.

Note on this clone: The antigen it binds to is not known. Per-nucleotide qualities are absent, and no much larger clonotype sits a single base away.

Via the germline V gene (reference sequence), CDR1 is GTSNPN and CDR2 SVGIG. From cysteine to phenylalanine, the CDR3 is 14 amino acids long. CDR3 DNA only is kept here, 42 bases in frame from base 1. Germline trimming: 4 bases from V, 2 bases from J; junction bases outside gene matches: 6. The High Capacity cDNA Reverse Transcription Kit was used to reverse transcribe all of the isolated RNA, meaning that expressed TCRB transcripts were what got sequenced. Deep immunoSEQ sequencing was performed on naive, central memory and regulatory T cell samples, with an average of roughly 3.6 million total reads per sample. After sorted cells were lysed in RLT buffer, RNA was extracted with DNase-treated RNeasy Micro or Mini kits, with the choice depending on cell number. To prevent cross-contamination, every cell subset was processed on its own, while patient and healthy donor samples were processed together. Using the immunoSEQ multiplex PCR, TCRB sequences were amplified from cDNA into 87-bp fragments spanning the CDR3 region. The amplicons were sequenced using the Illumina HiSeq platform. Turning to the authors' computational methods: Synthetic template baselines were used to correct PCR bias computationally, reads within Hamming distance 2 were collapsed together, and singletons that could not be merged were discarded. By aligning reads against IMGT, V, D and J genes, CDR3 length, and insertions or deletions at six rearrangement sites were assigned. Clonotype counts were normalized to sorted cell number within each subset before computing true diversity and Gini coefficients with the tcR R package. The overlap coefficient, calculated on TCRB nucleotide sequences, was used to measure repertoire sharing. Out-of-frame TCRB sequences from naive cells were analyzed as a proxy for the pre-selection repertoire. TCRdb carries this immuneACCESS record with in-frame sequences only. Its versions omit some clonotypes, under half of them owing to an unresolved V gene in the studies checked, with the rest unexplained. The D gene and trimming were derived from the DNA, and the V and J assignments and clone size from that table. This sample lists hundreds of thousands of clones; under 70% were detected once. Of the sample, 0.053% is held by the ten largest clones.

A single peripheral blood draw of around 100 mL on average was collected from each donor into heparinised tubes. Naive, central memory, regulatory and stem cell-like memory CD4+ T cells were sorted on a BD FACSAria II using a panel including CD45RO, CCR7, CD25, CD127, CD95 and CD27. A purity above 95% was achieved for all sorted populations. PBMCs were separated immediately by Lymphoprep density gradient centrifugation and were stained directly, without being cultured. To minimize batch effects, samples were stained and sorted in pairs, one healthy donor with one patient per experiment. The sequence was collected from a man aged 25 to 40 in good health. Rearrangement joined TRBV30 to TRBJ2-3, and TRBD2 matches 7 of the central bases. Sequencing was done on a sample of naive CD4+ T cells from blood. This sample's cell subset or site label indicates: true naive CD4+ T cells. The nucleotides are TGTGCCTGGAAGAAGCGGGGTAACACAGATACGCAGTATTTT. Its protein product is CAWKKRGNTDTQYF.